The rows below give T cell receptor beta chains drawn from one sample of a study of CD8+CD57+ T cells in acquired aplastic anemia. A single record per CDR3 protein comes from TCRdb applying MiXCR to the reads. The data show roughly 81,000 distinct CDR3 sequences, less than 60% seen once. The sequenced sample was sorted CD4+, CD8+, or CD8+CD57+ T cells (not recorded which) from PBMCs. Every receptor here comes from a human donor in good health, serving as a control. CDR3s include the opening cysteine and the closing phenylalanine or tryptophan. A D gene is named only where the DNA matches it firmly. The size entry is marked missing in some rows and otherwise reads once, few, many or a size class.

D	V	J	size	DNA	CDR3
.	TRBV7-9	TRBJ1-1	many	TGTGCCAGCAGCGCAGGACAGAACACTGAAGCTTTCTTT	CASSAGQNTEAFF
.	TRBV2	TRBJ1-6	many	TGTGCCAGCGGCACAGAAGGATCACCCCTCCACTTT	CASGTEGSPLHF
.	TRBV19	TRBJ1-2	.	TGTGCCAGTAGTACAGGTCAAGGGGCTGGCTATGGCTACACCTTC	CASSTGQGAGYGYTF
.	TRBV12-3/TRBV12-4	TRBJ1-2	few	TGTGCCAGCAGTCGAACGCTCCATGCCGATAGGGATAAGTATGGCTACACCTTC	CASSRTLHADRDKYGYTF
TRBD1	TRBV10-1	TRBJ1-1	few	TGCGCCAGCACGATCGACCGGGGACAGGGCTTTACTGAAGCTTTCTTT	CASTIDRGQGFTEAFF
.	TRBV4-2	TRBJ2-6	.	TGTGCCAGCAGCCCTTCAGTAGGGGCTGGGGCCAACGTCCTGACTTTC	CASSPSVGAGANVLTF
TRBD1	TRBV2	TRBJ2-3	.	TGTGCCAGCAGTAGAGACAGGGTACACACAGATACGCAGTATTTT	CASSRDRVHTDTQYF
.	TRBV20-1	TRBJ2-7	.	TGCAGTGGCGGTGTCTACGACTCCTACGAGCAGTACTTC	CSGGVYDSYEQYF
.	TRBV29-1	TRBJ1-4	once	TGCAGCGTTGTGTCACTGAGTTTT	CSVVSLSF
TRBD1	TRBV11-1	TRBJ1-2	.	TGTGCCAGCAGCTTATCCAATGGGGGACAGGCGAACTATGGCTACACCTTC	CASSLSNGGQANYGYTF
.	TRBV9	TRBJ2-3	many	TGTGCCAGCAGCGTAGAAGGGGCCAACACAGATACGCAGTATTTT	CASSVEGANTDTQYF
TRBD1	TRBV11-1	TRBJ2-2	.	TGTGCCAGCAGCCCCGGGACAGGGGGCAGGACGGGGGTCACCGGGGAGCTGTTTTTT	CASSPGTGGRTGVTGELFF
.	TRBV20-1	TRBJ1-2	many	TGCAGTTCAGGTGGTGGGAACTATGGCTACACCTTC	CSSGGGNYGYTF
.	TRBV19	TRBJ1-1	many	TGTGCCAGTAGCCAGGGTGGCACTGAAGCTTTCTTT	CASSQGGTEAFF
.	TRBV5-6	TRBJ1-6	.	TGTGCCAGCAGTCTAAACAGAATCCATAATTCACCCCTCCACTTT	CASSLNRIHNSPLHF
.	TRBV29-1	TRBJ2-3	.	TGCAGCGTGCTCACAGGGTACGCAGATACGCAGTATTTT	CSVLTGYADTQYF
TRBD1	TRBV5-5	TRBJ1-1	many	TGTGCCAGCAGCTTGTTGACAGGGACTGAAGCTTTCTTT	CASSLLTGTEAFF
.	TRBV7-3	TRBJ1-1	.	TGTGCCAGCAGCCATAGAGGCGGGACGGCTTTCTTT	CASSHRGGTAFF